The 10 T cell receptor beta chains below come from one sample, sequenced in a study of blood T cell repertoires in COVID-19. This table comes from immunoSEQ multiplex PCR, and its TCRdb copy is limited to in-frame clones, with some not included. The table shows around 450,000 clones, with around 87% occurring only once. What was sequenced was PBMCs or T cells enriched from blood (not recorded which). These receptors were collected from a woman younger than 30 who had recovered from COVID-19.

The chain joins TRBV7-2 to TRBJ1-3; 8 bases match TRBD1. Germline V gene sequence: CDR1 SGHTA, CDR2 FQGNSA. The CDR3 totals 16 residues. V gave up 2 bases and J gave up 0 bases; unmatched junction bases: 3. The CDR3 sequence: CASSLTGGSSGNTIYF. CDR3 coding DNA: TGTGCCAGCAGCTTAACAGGGGGATCCTCTGGAAACACCATATATTTT.

This chain links TRBV5-4 with TRBJ2-3; 10 bases line up with TRBD1. The CDR3 is 16 residues long. Germline lookup yields CDR1 SGHNT and CDR2 YYREEE (reference sequence). Trimming at V came to 0 bases and at J to 5 bases, leaving 6 bases not matched to a gene. CDR3 loop: CASSLGGTGVLDTQYF. CDR3 nucleotide sequence: TGTGCCAGCAGCTTGGGCGGGACAGGGGTTTTAGATACGCAGTATTTT.

This chain joins TRBV5-1 and TRBJ2-2; the D gene is possibly TRBD1 (6 bases). CDR1 is SGHRS, CDR2 YFSETQ, per germline. CDR3 length: 14 amino acids. V shed 2 bases and J shed 6 bases, with 11 bases lying between them. CDR3 amino acids: CASSLTGSSGELFF. The CDR3 DNA sequence: TGCGCCAGCAGCTTAACAGGGTCTTCCGGGGAGCTGTTTTTT.

CDR3 coding DNA: TGTGCCACCAGCAGAGGCACAGGGGGGGAAAAACTGTTTTTT. Translation: CATSRGTGGEKLFF. J is TRBJ1-4 and V is TRBV15; TRBD1 matches 8 bases. This CDR3 comprises 14 residues. The germline gives CDR1 LNHNV, CDR2 YYDKDF (reference sequence). J was trimmed by 8 bases and V by 1 base; bases with no gene match: 3.

V gene TRBV5-6 combines with J gene TRBJ1-2; TRBD1 matches at 8 bases. From germline, CDR1 is SGHDT and CDR2 YYEEEE. CDR3 length equals 12 residues. Trimming at V came to 5 bases and at J to 4 bases, leaving 1 base not matched to a gene. The CDR3 bases are TGTGCCAGCAGTGGACAGGGCTATGGCTACACCTTC. This sequence encodes CASSGQGYGYTF.

V and J are TRBV6-4 and TRBJ1-1; possible D gene TRBD1, 5 bases. Germline V lookup: CDR1 MRHNA, CDR2 SNTAGT. The CDR3 runs 14 residues. Deletions cut 3 bases from V and 4 bases from J, with 12 bases between. CDR3 bases: TGTGCCAGCAGTGAAATCCAGGGCTCCACTGAAGCTTTCTTT. Translating it yields CASSEIQGSTEAFF.

The chain employs TRBV27 and TRBJ1-1; possible D gene TRBD1, 6 bases. The CDR3 covers 13 residues. The germline V gene encodes CDR1 MNHEY and CDR2 SMNVEV (reference sequence). Trimming removed 5 bases from V and 5 bases from J, with 12 bases in between. CDR3 in DNA: TGTGCCAGCAGTGAAAGGGGGAGTACTGAAGCTTTCTTT. It specifies CASSERGSTEAFF.

The chain has TRBV4-1 and TRBJ2-5; tentatively, D is TRBD1 (5 bases). The V gene lost 1 base and the J gene lost 3 bases, with 12 bases spanning the gap. This CDR3 has 15 amino acids. Germline V lookup: CDR1 MGHRA, CDR2 YSYEKL. For the CDR3, the DNA is TGCGCCAGCAGCCAAGTGACAGCTGGAGAAGAGACCCAGTACTTC. This gives the protein CASSQVTAGEETQYF.

The rearrangement uses TRBV24-1 and TRBJ2-3; 9 nucleotides align to TRBD1. J lost 0 bases, V lost 2 bases, and 5 bases had no gene match. Germline V CDR1 and CDR2: KGHDR, SFDVKD. There are 17 residues in the CDR3. The CDR3 reads CATSDWPGTGSTDTQYF. The CDR3 nucleotides are TGTGCCACCAGTGATTGGCCCGGGACAGGGAGCACAGATACGCAGTATTTT.

The chain combines TRBV28 with TRBJ1-5; D is possibly TRBD1 (5 bases). The CDR3 extends over 14 amino acids. V lost 7 bases and J 5 bases, leaving 15 bases between the germline ends. The germline gives CDR1 MDHEN, CDR2 SYDVKM. The CDR3 DNA sequence: TGTGCCAGCACCCCCCCGGGGGGGTATCAGCCCCAGCATTTT. Amino acids: CASTPPGGYQPQHF.